This TCR beta chain derives from a study of blood T cell repertoires in COVID-19 (TCRdb year 2020). Turning to the overall study: Samples from collaborators originated in the United States, Italy and Spain and spanned both the acute and convalescent phases of COVID-19. The sample metadata nearly always contained a de-identified subject ID, COVID-19 status, age in years and sex. Deeply sampled blood TCRbeta repertoires from subjects exposed to, actively infected with, or recovered from COVID-19 were included in the dataset. The prospective study material was composed of cDNA or gDNA derived from T cells, B-cell-depleted T cells, or PBMCs. The samples were drawn from the first 160 participants of the ongoing ImmuneRACE study and from roughly 1,300 subjects provided by 6 global collaborators. Where HLA class I and class II types were available, the types were taken from metadata supplied by the sample provider, not from assay-based typing. The repertoires were made available in a free public database intended to serve as a resource for research on the immune response to SARS-CoV-2.

In the case of this clone: Its target antigen remains unknown. The sample holds no much larger clone one base away, and base qualities are not on file.

As encoded in the germline V gene, CDR1 is SGHVS while CDR2 is FQNEAQ. V and J lose 0 bases and 2 bases, and a span of 10 bases separates them. The CDR3 sequence holds 15 residues, the cysteine and phenylalanine included. The retained sequence is limited to the CDR3, 45 bases, with the frame set at the first base. TCRbeta CDR3 regions were amplified from genomic DNA using the immunoSEQ Assay, a bias-controlled multiplex PCR. The study's own analysis went as follows. Within the assay, amplification of reference gene primers was used to estimate how many nucleated cells each sample contained. To quantify the absolute abundance of each unique TCRbeta CDR3 rearrangement, sequence reads were collapsed and filtered. For each sample, productive Simpson clonality was calculated as the square root of Simpson's diversity index across productive rearrangements. The source is immuneACCESS, and TCRdb retained only in-frame sequences with V and J called. Part of the clones is not carried over; for the studies checked, unresolved V genes explain less than half of this, and the remainder is unexplained. V and J calls plus clone size are reproduced from that table; the DNA served to infer D and trimming. Within this sample are about 95,000 clones, with roughly 86% of them counted one time only. The ten most abundant clones make up about 15% of the sample.

Collaborating institutions collected whole blood in K2EDTA tubes following their own protocols. For TCRbeta analysis, collaborators shipped samples in one of three forms: frozen whole blood, isolated PBMCs, or DNA extracted from either of those sample types. The study at large found these results: The quantity of clinical and demographic metadata differed by source and by participant and was supplied without curation.

The receptor was derived from a human donor in a cohort sampled during active COVID-19. The receptor chain draws on TRBV7-8 and TRBJ1-1, with the D segment identity uncertain. The sample was peripheral blood. The CDR3 corresponds to CASSLAAGPNTEAFF. The bases read TGTGCCAGCAGCTTAGCGGCGGGTCCTAACACTGAAGCTTTCTTT.